The T cell receptor beta chain described here comes from a study of shared clonotypes between healthy human individuals (dated by TCRdb to about 2020). Looking at the study overall: Two women and three men aged 18 to 49 years were included in the cohort. To estimate repertoire size and how much clonotype sharing occurs between individuals, the study deeply sequenced the blood TCR repertoires of about five healthy adults. Between about 0.8 and 8.9 billion PBMCs per donor were obtained by leukapheresis. For each donor, CD4 naive and CD4 memory were each given three plates, CD8 naive was given two plates, and CD8 memory was given one plate. Different laboratories and diverse techniques were used to prepare libraries and sequence TCR repertoires, to increase sequencing depth and limit assay-specific biases.

In regard to this clone: Its antigen remains undetermined. Base qualities are not at hand, and no much larger clone is one base apart.

For the CD8 naive samples, CD45RO-negative cells were positively selected for CCR7, yielding a CD45RA+CCR7+ population from which TemRA cells were excluded. Healthy HIV-negative adults with no recently reported acute infections or vaccinations were included as donors. Every donor was a Caucasian adult residing in Nashville, Tennessee, USA. After blood collection by leukapheresis, PBMCs were isolated using Ficoll-Histopaque density gradient centrifugation and then cryopreserved in the vapor phase of liquid nitrogen. Purity and quantity of every magnetically sorted T cell population were checked by analytical flow cytometry. Each sorted fraction had its genomic DNA isolated and then quantified by UV absorbance on a Nanodrop 2000c. Using the deep immunoSEQ assay, TCR CDR3 regions were amplified from genomic DNA by multiplex PCR. Genomic DNA extracted from each cell subset was distributed evenly over all wells of several immunoSEQ 96-well plates, and each plate served as one replicate. For sorted subsets, approximately 200 ng of genomic DNA, equivalent to around 31,000 T cell genomes, went into each replicate PCR. The purified libraries were quantified using a Qubit 3.0 fluorometer, sized with a Bioanalyzer 2100, and then quantified again using the KAPA Library Quantification kit. Every immunoSEQ 96-well plate was sequenced on a dedicated single-read 150-cycle Illumina NextSeq 550 flow cell. The published analysis was carried out like this. Because the immunoSEQ output held only junctional sequences and lacked quality scores, the filtering could not match the filtering applied to full-length reads. Sequences were annotated with PyIR, a Python wrapper for IgBLAST v1.9, and V/J genes and CDR3 were assigned using IMGT germline references. Reads were filtered out if the reads had weak V/J assignments (E-value above 1e-6), no CDR3, stop codons, out-of-frame junctions, or ambiguous translated residues. V3J clonotypes were defined by identical inferred V gene, J gene, and CDR3 amino acid sequence. To compute the percentage overlap between repertoires, the number of shared unique clonotypes was divided by the size of the smaller repertoire. Three approaches were used to assess repertoire richness: RTK rarefaction, the Chao1 estimator, and Recon v2.1 estimates of unobserved clonotypes. OLGA was used to compute generation probabilities for all TCRbeta clonotypes that the gDNA method yielded from a handful of donors. What TCRdb holds here is the immuneACCESS table cut down to in-frame rearrangements. Part of the clones is not present; checked against another copy, under half of the missing clones reflect an unresolved V gene, and the others are unexplained. That table supplies the V and J calls and clone size; D and trimming were determined from the DNA. The table for this sample lists approximately 2,000,000 clones; roughly 93% of them were counted only once. Of the sample, about 1.7% is held by the ten largest clones.

General conclusions and limits of the study: Pairwise subsampling indicated that sequencing depth was expected to affect the degree of clonotype sharing among donors. When a handful of donors were compared, the shared fraction of clonotypes was around 4.6% for naive CD4, 3.5% to 4% for naive CD8, more than 2% for memory CD4, and approximately 0.4% for memory CD8. Even with the large sequencing depth, rarefaction of the sorted-subset datasets indicated that sequencing was incomplete. Sampling was restricted to blood, and TCR repertoires in tissues likely differ from the TCR repertoires found in blood. Estimated clonotype richness was generally larger for naive than for memory subsets. Compared with non-shared clonotypes, clonotypes shared by all four sorted-subset donors had higher generation probabilities. The genetic and exposure-history diversity represented was limited by the small number of donors.

The germline V gene (reference sequence) sets CDR1 to MNHEY and CDR2 to SMNVEV. Spanning cysteine to phenylalanine, the CDR3 consists of 14 amino acids. The entry retains the CDR3 DNA only, 42 bases that are in frame from base 1. Trimming leaves V shorter by 6 bases and J shorter by 8 bases, with the junction holding 11 bases beyond the gene matches. The rearrangement joined TRBV27 to TRBJ1-2; TRBD1 aligns with 8 central bases. The sequencing input was naive CD8+ T cells from PBMCs. Reading the label with the study, this specimen's cell subset or site is: CD45RA+CCR7+. This sequence originates from a man aged 18 to 29 in good health. Some clones in this sample may be carry-over from other donors' samples. The CDR3 in this case is CASSRTGTFLGYTF. The base sequence is TGTGCCAGCAGCCGGACAGGGACGTTTCTCGGCTACACCTTC.